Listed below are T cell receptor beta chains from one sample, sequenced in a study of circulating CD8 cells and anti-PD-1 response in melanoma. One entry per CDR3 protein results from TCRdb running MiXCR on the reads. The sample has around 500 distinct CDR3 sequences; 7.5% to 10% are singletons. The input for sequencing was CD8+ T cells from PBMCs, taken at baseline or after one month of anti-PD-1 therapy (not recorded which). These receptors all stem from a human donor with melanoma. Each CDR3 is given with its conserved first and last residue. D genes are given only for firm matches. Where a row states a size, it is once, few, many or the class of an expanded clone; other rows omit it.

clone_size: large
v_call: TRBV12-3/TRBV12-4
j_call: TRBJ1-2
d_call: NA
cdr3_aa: CASSFSGTANYGYTF
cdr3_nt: TGTGCCAGCAGTTTTTCTGGGACCGCGAACTATGGCTACACCTTC

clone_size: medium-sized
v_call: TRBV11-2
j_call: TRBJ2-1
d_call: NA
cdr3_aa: CASSWTSAGEQFF
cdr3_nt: TGTGCCAGCAGCTGGACGTCGGCGGGGGAGCAGTTCTTC

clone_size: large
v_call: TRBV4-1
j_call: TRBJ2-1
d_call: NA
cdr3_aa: CASSQDRATYNEQFF
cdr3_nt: TGCGCCAGCAGCCAAGACAGGGCAACCTACAATGAGCAGTTCTTC

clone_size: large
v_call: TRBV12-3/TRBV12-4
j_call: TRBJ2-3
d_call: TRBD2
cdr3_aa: CASSPGAGGPLSTDTQYF
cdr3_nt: TGTGCCAGCTCCCCCGGGGCGGGGGGACCACTGAGCACAGATACGCAGTATTTT

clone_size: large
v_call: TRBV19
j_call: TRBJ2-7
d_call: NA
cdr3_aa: CASSIRAGQTEQYF
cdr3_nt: TGTGCCAGTAGTATAAGGGCGGGACAGACCGAGCAGTACTTC

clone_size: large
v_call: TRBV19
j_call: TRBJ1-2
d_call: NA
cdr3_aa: CASGLGWLYGYTF
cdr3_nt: TGTGCCAGTGGACTCGGGTGGTTATATGGCTACACCTTC

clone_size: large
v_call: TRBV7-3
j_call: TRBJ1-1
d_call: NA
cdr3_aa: CASSLTSGDTEAFF
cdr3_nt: TGTGCCAGCAGCTTAACGTCGGGGGACACTGAAGCTTTCTTT

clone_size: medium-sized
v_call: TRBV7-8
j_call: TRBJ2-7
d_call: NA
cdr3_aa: CASSLATLGGTFEQYF
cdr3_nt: TGTGCCAGCAGCTTAGCGACCTTAGGGGGAACCTTCGAGCAGTACTTC

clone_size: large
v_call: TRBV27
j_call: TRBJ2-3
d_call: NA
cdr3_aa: CASSQPPQGFGTDTQYF
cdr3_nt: TGTGCCAGCAGCCAACCCCCTCAGGGTTTCGGCACAGATACGCAGTATTTT

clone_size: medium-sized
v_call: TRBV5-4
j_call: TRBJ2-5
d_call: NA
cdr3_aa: CASSLDSSQETQYF
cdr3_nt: TGTGCCAGCAGCTTGGACAGCTCTCAAGAGACCCAGTACTTC

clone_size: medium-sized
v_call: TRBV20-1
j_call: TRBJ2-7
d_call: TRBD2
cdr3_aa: CSARKLAPYEQYF
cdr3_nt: TGCAGTGCTAGAAAACTAGCGCCCTACGAGCAGTACTTC

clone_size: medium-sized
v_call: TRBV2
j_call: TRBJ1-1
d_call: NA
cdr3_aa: CASRAGFGTEAFF
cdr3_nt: TGTGCCAGCAGGGCAGGGTTCGGCACTGAAGCTTTCTTT

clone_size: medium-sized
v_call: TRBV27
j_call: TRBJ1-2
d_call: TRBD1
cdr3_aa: CASSSLQGVDYGYTF
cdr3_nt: TGTGCCAGCAGTTCGCTACAGGGGGTGGACTATGGCTACACCTTC

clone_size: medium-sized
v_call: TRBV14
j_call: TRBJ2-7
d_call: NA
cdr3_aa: CASSQVHTITYEQYF
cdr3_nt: TGTGCCAGCAGCCAAGTTCACACGATAACCTACGAGCAGTACTTC

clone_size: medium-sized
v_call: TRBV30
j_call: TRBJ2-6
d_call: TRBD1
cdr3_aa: CAWQGAAGANVLTF
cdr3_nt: TGTGCCTGGCAGGGGGCGGCCGGGGCCAACGTCCTGACTTTC

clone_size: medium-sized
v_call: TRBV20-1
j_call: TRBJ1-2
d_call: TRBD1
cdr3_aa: CSAPDREYGYTF
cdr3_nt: TGCAGTGCTCCGGACAGGGAGTATGGCTACACCTTC

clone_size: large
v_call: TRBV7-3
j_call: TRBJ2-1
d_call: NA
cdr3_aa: CASSWVPGKESNEQFF
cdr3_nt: TGTGCCAGCAGCTGGGTACCCGGGAAGGAGAGCAATGAGCAGTTCTTC

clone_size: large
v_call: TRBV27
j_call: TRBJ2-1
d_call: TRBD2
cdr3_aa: CASSSGTSGYYNEQFF
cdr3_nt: TGTGCCAGCAGTTCAGGGACTAGCGGCTACTACAATGAGCAGTTCTTC

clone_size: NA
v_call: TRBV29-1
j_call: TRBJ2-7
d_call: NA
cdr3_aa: CSVAAGNSYEQYF
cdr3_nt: TGCAGCGTTGCTGCGGGAAACTCCTACGAGCAGTACTTC

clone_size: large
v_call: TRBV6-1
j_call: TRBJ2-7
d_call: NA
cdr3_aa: CASSDYGAVWEQYF
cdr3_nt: TGTGCCAGCAGTGATTACGGGGCAGTGTGGGAGCAGTACTTC

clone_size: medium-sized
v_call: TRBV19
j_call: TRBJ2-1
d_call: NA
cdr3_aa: CASSITEDNEQFF
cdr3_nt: TGTGCCAGTAGTATTACGGAGGACAATGAGCAGTTCTTC

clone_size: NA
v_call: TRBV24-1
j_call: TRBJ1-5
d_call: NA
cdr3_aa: CATSEGADSNQPQHF
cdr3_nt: TGTGCCACCAGTGAAGGGGCCGATAGCAATCAGCCCCAGCATTTT

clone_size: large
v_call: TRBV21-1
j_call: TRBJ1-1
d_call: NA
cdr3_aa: CASSKEYTEAFF
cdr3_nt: TGTGCCAGCAGCAAGGAGTACACTGAAGCTTTCTTT

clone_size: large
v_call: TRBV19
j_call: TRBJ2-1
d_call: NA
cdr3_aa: CASSIGNNEQFF
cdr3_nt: TGTGCCAGTAGTATTGGTAACAATGAGCAGTTCTTC

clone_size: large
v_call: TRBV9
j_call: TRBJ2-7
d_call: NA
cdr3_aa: CASALYGGSSYEQYF
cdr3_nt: TGTGCCAGCGCTCTCTACGGAGGGAGCTCCTACGAGCAGTACTTC

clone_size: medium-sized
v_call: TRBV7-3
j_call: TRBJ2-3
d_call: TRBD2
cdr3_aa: CASSPSGGATDTQYF
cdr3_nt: TGTGCCAGCAGCCCAAGCGGGGGGGCGACAGATACGCAGTATTTT

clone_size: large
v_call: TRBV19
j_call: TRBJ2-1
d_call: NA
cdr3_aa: CASSIGANEQFF
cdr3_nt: TGTGCCAGTAGTATCGGGGCTAATGAGCAGTTCTTC

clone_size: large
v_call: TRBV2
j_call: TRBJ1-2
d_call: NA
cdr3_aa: CAPAVGIYGYTF
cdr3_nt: TGTGCCCCAGCAGTGGGGATCTATGGCTACACCTTC

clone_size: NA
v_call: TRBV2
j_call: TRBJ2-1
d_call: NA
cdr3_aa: CASREERDYNEQFF
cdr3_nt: TGTGCCAGCAGGGAGGAACGGGACTACAATGAGCAGTTCTTC

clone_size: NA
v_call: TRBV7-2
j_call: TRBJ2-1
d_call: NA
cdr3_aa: CASSSGSGAYNEQFF
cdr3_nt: TGTGCCAGCAGCTCCGGCTCGGGGGCCTACAATGAGCAGTTCTTC

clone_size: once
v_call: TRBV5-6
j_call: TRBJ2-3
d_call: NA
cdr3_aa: CAGRRLLAEDTKYF
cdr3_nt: TGTGCCGGCAGGAGGTTACTAGCTGAAGATACGAAGTATTTT

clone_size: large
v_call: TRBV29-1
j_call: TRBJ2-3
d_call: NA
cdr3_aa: CSVGRERSDTQYF
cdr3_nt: TGCAGCGTTGGGAGGGAGAGGTCAGATACGCAGTATTTT

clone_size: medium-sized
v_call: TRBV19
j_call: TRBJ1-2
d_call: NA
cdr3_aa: CASSITPVGGADGYTF
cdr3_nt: TGTGCCAGTAGTATAACCCCCGTAGGGGGGGCCGATGGCTACACCTTC

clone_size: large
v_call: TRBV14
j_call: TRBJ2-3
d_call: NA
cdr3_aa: CASSPGAANTDTQYF
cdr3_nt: TGTGCCAGCAGCCCGGGAGCGGCGAACACAGATACGCAGTATTTT

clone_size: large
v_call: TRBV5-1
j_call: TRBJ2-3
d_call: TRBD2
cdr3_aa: CASSLSGVSTDTQYF
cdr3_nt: TGCGCCAGCAGCCTTAGCGGGGTCAGCACAGATACGCAGTATTTT